The clone carrying this T cell receptor (beta chain) was counted a few times. What it recognizes is unknown. The data stem from a study of CD8+ T cells in alopecia areata. The overall study: Scalp area affected, as a percentage, set the severity score of treated patients.

Regarding treatment: oral pan-JAK inhibitor, 5-10 mg twice daily. General observations from the study: In scalp, tofacitinib significantly decreased clonality and expanded CD8+ clones among the top 100. With tofacitinib ongoing, many expanded lesional clones persisted in both scalp and blood. Elevated clonality characterized lesional scalp relative to normal scalp, particularly in alopecia totalis/universalis.

The authors extracted RNA and reverse transcribed it into cDNA as the sequencing template. Clones were sequenced by immunoSEQ multiplex PCR, and TCRdb holds only the in-frame ones, with some missing. The data contain more than 200,000 clones, around 66% of them seen just once; the ten biggest clones take up roughly 1.2%. V lost 1 base, J lost 3 bases, and 8 bases lay in between. This CDR3 has 14 amino acids. Germline CDR1 is SGHDN and CDR2 is FVKESK. The V gene is TRBV14, the J gene TRBJ2-3, with D unclear. The sequence came from a human donor with alopecia areata. Sequenced here: CD4+ T cells sorted from blood, sampled at approximately week 45, from a patient treated with tofacitinib. This CDR3 is CASSQVGVTDTQYF. CDR3 sequence (DNA): TGTGCCAGCAGCCAAGTAGGAGTAACAGATACGCAGTATTTT.